The next 18 T cell receptor beta chains were all read from a single sample in a study of T cells after yellow fever vaccination. MiXCR was run by TCRdb on the 5' RACE reads, yielding one entry per CDR3 protein. The top ten hold 41% of the sample, which has tens of thousands of distinct CDR3 sequences, just under 8% seen once. The sequences come from CD8+ T cells sorted from PBMCs, collected on the day of the yellow fever booster vaccination. Receptor source: a man in his thirties or forties who received the YFV17D yellow fever vaccine.

This clonotype was observed a handful of times. The chain uses TRBV6-5 and TRBJ2-5; TRBD1 is a possible D gene (6 bases). Germline V gene sequence: CDR1 MNHEY, CDR2 SVGAGI. This CDR3 has 15 residues. V lost 2 bases and J 4 bases, leaving 14 bases between the germline ends. The CDR3 coding sequence is TGTGCCAGCAGTTACGTTTCAGGGGTTGGAGAGACCCAGTACTTC. Protein: CASSYVSGVGETQYF.

This clonotype was recorded many times. This chain uses TRBV20-1 with TRBJ1-2; D not certain. Germline loops: CDR1 DFQATT, CDR2 SNEGSKA (reference sequence). CDR3 length equals 11 residues. Trimming cost V 0 bases and J 1 base, with 0 bases left between them. The CDR3 is CSARDNYGYTF. As DNA, the CDR3 is TGCAGTGCTAGAGATAACTATGGCTACACCTTC.

This clonotype was found a few times. The rearrangement joins TRBV4-2 to TRBJ1-1, with unresolved D. Looked up from germline, CDR1 is LGHNA and CDR2 is YNFKEQ. This CDR3 contains 13 residues. The V gene lost 7 bases and the J gene lost 5 bases, with 14 bases spanning the gap. This chain's CDR3 is CASIPPGVTEAFF. The CDR3 nucleotides are TGTGCCAGCATCCCCCCCGGGGTGACTGAAGCTTTCTTT.

This clonotype came up many times. The chain carries TRBV5-4 and TRBJ2-3; weak D call: TRBD2 (5 bases). Trimming shortened V by 5 bases and J by 2 bases, and 15 bases separated the two germline ends. The CDR3 spans 15 residues. Germline V CDR1 and CDR2: SGHNT, YYREEE (reference sequence). CDR3 bases: TGTGCCAGCAGTCAGCAGGCGGGCCCCACAGATACGCAGTATTTT. It yields the protein CASSQQAGPTDTQYF.

This CDR3 reads CASIYSRDTEAFF. In DNA, the CDR3 is TGTGCCAGCATCTATTCCCGGGATACTGAAGCTTTCTTT. This chain uses TRBV6-6 with TRBJ1-1; D remains ambiguous. Germline V gene sequence: CDR1 MNHNY, CDR2 SVGAGI (reference sequence). V shed 7 bases and J shed 5 bases, with 14 bases lying between them. This CDR3 spans 13 amino acids.

The chain uses TRBV27 and TRBJ2-7; weak D call: TRBD1 (6 bases). Per germline, CDR1 MNHEY and CDR2 SMNVEV (reference sequence). V was pared by 10 bases and J by 2 bases, with 12 bases between. The CDR3 runs to 12 residues. The CDR3 region is CATLGQAYEQYF. The CDR3 nucleotides are TGTGCCACGCTGGGACAAGCCTACGAGCAGTACTTC.

The V call is TRBV20-1, the J call TRBJ2-6; D gene uncertain. The CDR3 is 14 amino acids. V lost 6 bases to trimming and J lost 0 bases, with 9 bases between them. Per germline, CDR1 DFQATT and CDR2 SNEGSKA (reference sequence). CDR3 residues: CSALDSSGANVLTF. In nucleotides, the CDR3 is TGCAGTGCCCTCGATAGCTCTGGGGCCAACGTCCTGACTTTC.

The table lists this clonotype with a few counts. This sequence joins TRBV7-2 and TRBJ2-4; D possibly corresponds to TRBD2 (5 bases). The germline V gene encodes CDR1 SGHTA and CDR2 FQGNSA. The V end was cut by 6 bases, the J end by 5 bases, with 14 bases between. The CDR3 totals 14 residues. The CDR3, as DNA: TGTGCCAGCAGGCTGTCGGGATCCGAAAACATTCAGTACTTC. The encoded protein is CASRLSGSENIQYF. The full variable domain, with the rest looked up from reference TRBV7-2 and TRBJ2-4, is GAGVSQSPSNKVTEKGKDVELRCDPISGHTALYWYRQSLGQGLEFLIYFQGNSAPDKSGLPSDRFSAERTGGSVSTLTIQRTQQEDSAVYLCASRLSGSENIQYFGAGTRLSVL.

This clonotype was observed a few times. Compared with germline, one end of the junction differs, possibly owing to a read error. The chain uses TRBV28 and TRBJ2-6; no clear D. The CDR3 is made up of 16 amino acids. From germline, CDR1 is MDHEN and CDR2 SYDVKM. The DNA for the CDR3 is TGTGCCAGTAGTTTGGAAGAGATTTCTGGGGCCAACGTCCTGACTTTC. It is translated as CASSLEEISGANVLTF. The whole variable domain, filled in from reference TRBV28 and TRBJ2-6, reads DVKVTQSSRYLVKRTGEKVFLECVQDMDHENMFWYRQDPGLGLRLIYFSYDVKMKEKGDIPEGYSVSREKKERFSLILESASTNQTSMYLCASSLEEISGANVLTFGAGSRLTVL.

This clonotype was seen a few times. The CDR3 sequence is CASSEDSFSYEQYF. The CDR3, as DNA: TGTGCCAGCAGCGAGGACAGCTTCTCCTACGAGCAGTACTTC. This rearrangement joins TRBV9 to TRBJ2-7; TRBD1 might be the D (6 bases). Germline loops: CDR1 SGDLS, CDR2 YYNGEE. The CDR3 is made up of 14 amino acids. V gave up 3 bases and J gave up 0 bases, with 10 bases separating them.

The chain uses TRBV7-3 and TRBJ2-1; the match to TRBD2 covers 15 bases. From germline, CDR1 is SGHTA and CDR2 FQGTGA. J was trimmed by 7 bases and V by 5 bases; bases with no gene match: 6. CDR3 size: 16 residues. The CDR3 nucleotides are TGTGCCAGCAGCCTCGGACTAGCGGGAGGGAAAAATGAGCAGTTCTTC. Encoded protein: CASSLGLAGGKNEQFF.

This clonotype was counted at least ten times. The genes are TRBV14 and TRBJ2-4; TRBD2 agrees at 10 bases. V trimming: 2 bases; J trimming: 13 bases; junction bases outside the gene matches: 8. Germline V gene sequence: CDR1 SGHDN, CDR2 FVKESK. This CDR3 comprises 14 residues. In DNA, the CDR3 is TGTGCCAGCAGCCAAACGATGAGTAGCGGGAGGCAGTACTTC. It is translated as CASSQTMSSGRQYF. The whole variable domain, filled in from reference TRBV14 and TRBJ2-4, reads EAGVTQFPSHSVIEKGQTVTLRCDPISGHDNLYWYRRVMGKEIKFLLHFVKESKQDESGMPNNRFLAERTGGTYSTLKVQPAELEDSGVYFCASSQTMSSGRQYFGAGTRLSVL.

This clonotype was seen repeatedly, ten times or more. The chain has TRBV7-2 and TRBJ2-1; 9 bases fit TRBD1. The CDR3 is 17 residues long. The V and J ends lost 0 bases and 7 bases, in that order; junction bases with no gene match: 10. Germline assignment: CDR1 SGHTA and CDR2 FQGNSA. DNA for the CDR3: TGTGCCAGCAGCTTAGCCAGAGTGACAGGGGGTAGGAATGAGCAGTTCTTC. Its protein is CASSLARVTGGRNEQFF.

The chain combines TRBV20-1 with TRBJ2-1, with D unclear. CDR1 is DFQATT, CDR2 SNEGSKA, per germline (reference sequence). The V end lost 6 bases, the J end lost 0 bases, and 12 bases lay between the germline ends. The CDR3 has 14 amino acids. This CDR3 reads CSAVRSDSYNEQFF. Here the CDR3 DNA reads TGCAGTGCCGTCAGGAGTGACTCCTACAATGAGCAGTTCTTC.

This clonotype was observed a few times. The rearrangement joins TRBV5-1 to TRBJ2-1; D unclear. CDR1 is SGHRS and CDR2 is YFSETQ in the germline V gene. CDR3 size: 15 residues. V lost 7 bases and J 0 bases, leaving 14 bases between the germline ends. For the CDR3, the DNA is TGCGCCAGCGAACGTGGCACGAGCTCCTACAATGAGCAGTTCTTC. Its protein product is CASERGTSSYNEQFF.

This clonotype was counted between two and nine times. The V gene is TRBV6-5, the J gene TRBJ2-2, with 7 positions matching TRBD2. This CDR3 is 15 amino acids long. V dropped 6 bases and J dropped 3; count of bases not matched to a gene: 7. Germline CDR1 MNHEY, CDR2 SVGAGI. Written as DNA, the CDR3 is TGTGCCAGCAGGTGGGGGAGGGCGGACACCGGGGAGCTGTTTTTT. Protein sequence: CASRWGRADTGELFF.

This clonotype appeared a few times. The chain is built from TRBV12-3 or TRBV12-4 and TRBJ2-1, with 10 bases fitting TRBD1. The CDR3 totals 14 residues. With V trimmed by 3 bases and J by 9 bases, 5 bases remained unmatched. CDR3 amino acids: CASSFGQGEFEQFF. In DNA, the CDR3 is TGTGCCAGCAGTTTCGGACAGGGGGAGTTTGAGCAGTTCTTC.

A few counts support this clonotype. The CDR3 sequence: CAFSFLPGGSSGRTDTQYF. CDR3 DNA: TGTGCCTTCAGTTTCCTGCCAGGGGGGTCTAGCGGTCGCACAGATACGCAGTATTTT. This chain connects TRBV12-3 or TRBV12-4 to TRBJ2-3; D may match TRBD1 or TRBD2 (7 bases each). The length of the CDR3 is 19 residues. V gave up 11 bases and J gave up 1 base, with 31 bases separating them.